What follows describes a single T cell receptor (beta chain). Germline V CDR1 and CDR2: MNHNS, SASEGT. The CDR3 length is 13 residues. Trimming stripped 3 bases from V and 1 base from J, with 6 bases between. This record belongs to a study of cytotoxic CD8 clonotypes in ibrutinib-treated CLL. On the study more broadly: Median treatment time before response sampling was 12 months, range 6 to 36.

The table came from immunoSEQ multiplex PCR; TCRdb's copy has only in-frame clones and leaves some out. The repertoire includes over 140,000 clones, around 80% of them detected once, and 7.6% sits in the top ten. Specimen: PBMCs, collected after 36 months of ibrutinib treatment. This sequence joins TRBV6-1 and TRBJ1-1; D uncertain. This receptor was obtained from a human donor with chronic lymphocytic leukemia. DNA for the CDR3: TGTGCCAGCAGTGAGGCCTGGAACACTGAAGCTTTCTTT. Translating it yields CASSEAWNTEAFF.